The 23 T cell receptor beta chains listed next were all sequenced from one sample in a study of a mutant IDH1 vaccine in newly diagnosed glioma. Sequenced by immunoSEQ multiplex PCR; TCRdb stores in-frame clones only, minus some. The repertoire has tens of thousands of clones, around 80% of them found once; the top ten carry around 14%. No antigen has been assigned to these receptors. Time point given: week 23, last vaccination. Topical imiquimod accompanied each vaccine dose, which consisted of 300 ug of mutant IDH1 20-mer peptide. The sample was PBMCs, taken from a glioma patient whose treatment included an IDH1 peptide vaccine. These TCRs come from a man aged 25-40 years with glioma.

This clone was recorded only once. The chain has TRBV6-1 and TRBJ1-3; D remains ambiguous. V lost 1 base, J lost 1 base, and 8 bases lay in between. CDR1 MNHNS and CDR2 SASEGT come from the germline V gene. The CDR3 extends over 15 amino acids. In DNA, the CDR3 is TGTGCCAGCAGTGAAGTGGGAGTATCTGGAAACACCATATATTTT. Residues: CASSEVGVSGNTIYF.

This chain joins TRBV30 and TRBJ2-2; 9 bases map to TRBD2. V was pared by 2 bases and J by 3 bases, with 10 bases of the junction left unmatched. This CDR3 comprises 17 residues. The germline V gene has CDR1 GTSNPN and CDR2 SVGIG (reference sequence). The CDR3 DNA follows: TGTGCCTGGAGTCCCCCAAGCGGGAGGACGGACACCGGGGAGCTGTTTTTT. This sequence encodes CAWSPPSGRTDTGELFF.

V is TRBV10-3 and J is TRBJ2-4; D gene ambiguous. Trimming took 3 bases from V and 3 from J, leaving 18 bases between them. The germline V gene has CDR1 ENHRY and CDR2 SYGVKD. The CDR3 consists of 17 residues. The DNA of the CDR3 is TGTGCCATCAGTGACCCCCGGGCCGAGTTAGACAAAAACATTCAGTACTTC. Amino acids: CAISDPRAELDKNIQYF.

This clone was detected a few times. The chain uses TRBV7-9 and TRBJ1-1, with a possible D match to TRBD1 (6 bases). Germline values: CDR1 SEHNR, CDR2 FQNEAQ (reference sequence). The CDR3 is made up of 15 amino acids. V was pared by 2 bases and J by 3 bases, with 13 bases between. The CDR3 here is CASSLPQGSDTEAFF. CDR3 DNA: TGTGCCAGCAGCTTACCACAGGGTAGCGACACTGAAGCTTTCTTT.

The gene calls are TRBV2 and TRBJ2-7, with a weak D call TRBD1 (5 bases). The CDR3 contains 14 residues. CDR1 is SNHLY and CDR2 is FYNNEI in the germline V gene. The V end was cut by 4 bases, the J end by 3 bases, with 13 bases between. CDR3 nucleotides: TGTGCCAGCAGTGCCACAGGTCCTTTCTACGAGCAGTACTTC. Amino acids: CASSATGPFYEQYF.

The rearrangement links TRBV29-1 to TRBJ1-4; D gene unclear. Germline V gives CDR1 SQVTM, CDR2 ANQGSEA. The CDR3 runs 15 residues. Trimming stripped 4 bases from V and 0 bases from J, with 12 bases between. This CDR3 is CSVGKAVATNEKLFF. CDR3 sequence (DNA): TGCAGCGTTGGCAAGGCCGTTGCAACTAATGAAAAACTGTTTTTT.

V usage is TRBV6-1 and J usage is TRBJ1-2; the D gene is possibly TRBD1 (5 bases). V was shortened by 2 bases and J by 11 bases, with 9 bases between the two germline ends. Germline CDR1 and CDR2: MNHNS and SASEGT. The CDR3 runs 11 residues. CDR3 sequence reads: CASSESGRYTF. Written as DNA, the CDR3 is TGTGCCAGCAGTGAATCAGGGCGTTACACCTTC.

This rearrangement joins TRBV5-4 to TRBJ1-1, with a possible D match to TRBD1 (5 bases). Germline V CDR1 and CDR2: SGHNT, YYREEE (reference sequence). V lost 4 bases, J lost 1 base, and 11 bases lay in between. This CDR3 is 14 amino acids long. CDR3 sequence (DNA): TGTGCCAGCAGCCCTAACGACAGGAACACTGAAGCTTTCTTT. It codes for CASSPNDRNTEAFF.

The chain uses TRBV5-1 and TRBJ2-2; D call uncertain. This CDR3 has 15 amino acids. Between the trimmed V and J ends, which lost 0 bases and 1 base, there was a span of 7 bases. Germline V gene data show CDR1 as SGHRS and CDR2 as YFSETQ. CDR3 protein: CASSLAEKNTGELFF. The CDR3 DNA sequence: TGCGCCAGCAGCTTGGCCGAAAAGAACACCGGGGAGCTGTTTTTT.

The V and J genes are TRBV5-6 and TRBJ2-4, with TRBD1 matching over 9 bases. Per the germline V gene, CDR1 is SGHDT and CDR2 is YYEEEE. The CDR3 has 16 amino acids. The trim removed 3 bases at V and 2 bases at J, leaving 6 bases unmatched. The chain's CDR3 is CASSSPGQGPKNIQYF. CDR3 DNA sequence: TGTGCCAGCAGCTCGCCGGGACAGGGTCCCAAAAACATTCAGTACTTC.

The rearrangement links TRBV5-1 to TRBJ1-2; 7 bases are a match to TRBD1. Germline CDR1 and CDR2: SGHRS and YFSETQ. The junction had 7 bases not matched to a gene; V was cut back by 5 bases and J by 0 bases. This CDR3 has 15 amino acids. The CDR3 nucleotides are TGCGCCAGCAGGCCAACAGGGGAGGCTAACTATGGCTACACCTTC. This gives the protein CASRPTGEANYGYTF.

The chain employs TRBV18 and TRBJ1-1; the D is unclear. Trimming left V 0 bases short and J 1 base short, with 9 bases between. CDR3 length: 15 amino acids. Per germline, CDR1 KGHSH and CDR2 LQKENI. CDR3 DNA: TGTGCCAGCTCACCACCGGGAGCTCAGAACACTGAAGCTTTCTTT. The encoded protein is CASSPPGAQNTEAFF.

V and J are TRBV15 and TRBJ2-1; no clear D gene. Germline lookup yields CDR1 LNHNV and CDR2 YYDKDF (reference sequence). The CDR3 consists of 13 residues. Trimming left V 1 base short and J 6 bases short, with 7 bases between. The CDR3 is CATSRVDGNEQFF. CDR3 coding DNA: TGTGCCACCAGCAGAGTTGACGGCAATGAGCAGTTCTTC.

This clone was detected only once. The gene calls are TRBV5-1 and TRBJ2-1; D unresolved. This CDR3 contains 14 residues. V dropped 3 bases and J dropped 9 bases, with 16 bases sitting between them. Germline loops: CDR1 SGHRS, CDR2 YFSETQ. The CDR3 DNA reads as TGCGCCAGCAGCTACAATCTCGGACCTCCTGAGCAGTTCTTC. It encodes CASSYNLGPPEQFF. The entire variable domain, with the rest obtained from reference TRBV5-1 and TRBJ2-1, is as follows: KAGVTQTPRYLIKTRGQQVTLSCSPISGHRSVSWYQQTPGQGLQFLFEYFSETQRNKGNFPGRFSGRQFSNSRSEMNVSTLELGDSALYLCASSYNLGPPEQFFGPGTRLTVL.

The chain is built from TRBV4-1 and TRBJ2-3; D call uncertain. The CDR3 loop spans 13 amino acids. Germline V lookup: CDR1 MGHRA, CDR2 YSYEKL. V was shortened by 4 bases and J by 6 bases, with 11 bases between the two germline ends. In nucleotides, the CDR3 is TGCGCCAGCAGCCTACGTGATGCCGATACGCAGTATTTT. Amino acid sequence: CASSLRDADTQYF.

The J gene is TRBJ1-1, the V gene TRBV5-1; D is undetermined. The germline gives CDR1 SGHRS, CDR2 YFSETQ. The CDR3 has 13 amino acids. V shed 4 bases and J shed 2 bases, with 9 bases lying between them. The CDR3 DNA is TGCGCCAGCAGCGGCGGATACAACACTGAAGCTTTCTTT. Amino acids: CASSGGYNTEAFF.

This chain links TRBV7-9 with TRBJ1-5, with 10 bases that match TRBD1. With 4 bases clipped from V and 5 bases from J, the junction kept 11 bases outside the gene matches. From germline, CDR1 is SEHNR and CDR2 FQNEAQ (reference sequence). The CDR3 length is 17 residues. CDR3 sequence reads: CASSSISTGGSDQPQHF. The CDR3 coding sequence is TGTGCCAGCAGCTCTATCTCGACAGGGGGCAGCGATCAGCCCCAGCATTTT.

The CDR3 here is CASSVGFDEQFF. The CDR3 bases are TGTGCCAGCAGTGTAGGGTTCGATGAGCAGTTCTTC. The gene calls are TRBV2 and TRBJ2-1, with D uncertain. With 4 bases removed from V and 8 bases from J, the gap between germline ends came to 9 bases. Germline loops: CDR1 SNHLY, CDR2 FYNNEI. This CDR3 comprises 12 residues.

This chain joins TRBV5-1 and TRBJ2-5; no clear D. The better agreement between TRBJ2-7 and the DNA end casts doubt on the J call. The CDR3 is 13 amino acids. Per germline, CDR1 SGHRS and CDR2 YFSETQ. CDR3 region: CASSFGGSYEQYF. Written as DNA, the CDR3 is TGCGCCAGCAGCTTCGGCGGCTCCTACGAGCAGTACTTC.

The V call is TRBV6-1, the J call TRBJ1-1; D unresolved. This CDR3 comprises 13 residues. Germline V gene data show CDR1 as MNHNS and CDR2 as SASEGT. The V end was cut by 5 bases, the J end by 1 base, with 8 bases between. CDR3 amino acids: CASSQSRNTEAFF. CDR3 nucleotides: TGTGCCAGCAGTCAAAGCAGGAACACTGAAGCTTTCTTT.

The chain links TRBV5-6 to TRBJ1-4; 8 bases map to TRBD1. This CDR3 spans 14 amino acids. The J segment lost 8 bases and the V segment lost 1 base, leaving 4 bases of the junction unmatched. Per germline, CDR1 SGHDT and CDR2 YYEEEE. This chain's CDR3 is CASSLTGGIEKLFF. Written as DNA, the CDR3 is TGTGCCAGCAGCTTGACAGGGGGAATAGAAAAACTGTTTTTT.

This CDR3 reads CASSSGTSGFTDTQYF. The CDR3 nucleotides read TGCGCCAGCAGCTCGGGGACTAGCGGGTTCACAGATACGCAGTATTTT. V is TRBV5-1 and J is TRBJ2-3, with 12 bases matching TRBD2. V lost 3 bases to trimming and J lost 2 bases; unmatched junction nucleotides: 4. The CDR3 is 16 residues long. Germline V CDR1 and CDR2: SGHRS, YFSETQ.

The chain has TRBV10-3 and TRBJ1-5; TRBD1 matches 9 bases. Germline V gene data show CDR1 as ENHRY and CDR2 as SYGVKD. Trimming at V came to 5 bases and at J to 4 bases, leaving 3 bases not matched to a gene. The length of the CDR3 is 14 residues. The CDR3 protein is CAISTGTGNQPQHF. The CDR3 region has the DNA TGTGCCATCAGTACCGGGACAGGGAATCAGCCCCAGCATTTT.